This TCR beta chain was recovered during a study of T cell repertoires in aging, cancer and after chemotherapy. For the study at large: Paired samples before and after chemotherapy came from glioblastoma patients receiving temozolomide-based therapy. The full dataset contained roughly 9 million TCR reads. Study outcomes and limitations: Age-matched healthy donors had significantly more diverse, less clonal blood TCR repertoires than untreated cancer patients. Median generation probability rose over the chemotherapy interval in each cancer cohort, suggesting rebound thymic output.

Multiplex touch-down PCR with TRB-A/B primers amplified rearranged V-D-J TRB sequences. MiXCR, applied by TCRdb to the multiplex PCR reads, yields one record per CDR3 protein. The sample contains 3,000 to 3,500 distinct CDR3 sequences, about 30% of which appear only once. This clonotype was recorded a few times. The antigen remains undetermined. Germline V gene sequence: CDR1 MNHEY, CDR2 SVGEGT. Trimming removed 2 bases at V and 3 bases at J, with 8 bases between. This CDR3 comprises 13 residues. Peripheral blood genomic DNA, not sorted cells or RNA, was the template. The chain uses TRBV6-2 or TRBV6-3 and TRBJ2-7, with unresolved D. Sequenced: blood. This TCR derives from a human donor with a solid tumor. The CDR3: CASSYTTYYEQYF. CDR3 DNA sequence: TGTGCCAGCAGTTACACGACTTACTACGAGCAGTACTTC.